The source of this TCR beta chain is a study of read filtering for tumor transcriptome and immune sequencing. The CDR3 sequence is 14 residues long. Trimming took off 5 bases at V and 1 base at J, with 9 bases between the two ends. CDR1 is SGHRS and CDR2 is YFSETQ in the germline V gene. Molecular barcoded adaptors covering alpha/delta and beta/gamma chains were used on approximately 400 ng RNA. MiXCR was run by TCRdb on the reads, yielding one entry per CDR3 protein. This table has 75,000 to 95,000 distinct CDR3 sequences, approximately 21% appearing once. This clonotype was detected ten times or more.

The TCR sequence derives from a donor older than 35 with multiple myeloma. This chain connects TRBV5-1 to TRBJ1-4; tentative D call: TRBD1 (5 bases). The sample taken for sequencing was a population of CD138-negative cells sorted from bone marrow. CDR3 DNA: TGCGCCAGCAGGCAGACAGTAACTAATGAAAAACTGTTTTTT. Translating gives CASRQTVTNEKLFF.